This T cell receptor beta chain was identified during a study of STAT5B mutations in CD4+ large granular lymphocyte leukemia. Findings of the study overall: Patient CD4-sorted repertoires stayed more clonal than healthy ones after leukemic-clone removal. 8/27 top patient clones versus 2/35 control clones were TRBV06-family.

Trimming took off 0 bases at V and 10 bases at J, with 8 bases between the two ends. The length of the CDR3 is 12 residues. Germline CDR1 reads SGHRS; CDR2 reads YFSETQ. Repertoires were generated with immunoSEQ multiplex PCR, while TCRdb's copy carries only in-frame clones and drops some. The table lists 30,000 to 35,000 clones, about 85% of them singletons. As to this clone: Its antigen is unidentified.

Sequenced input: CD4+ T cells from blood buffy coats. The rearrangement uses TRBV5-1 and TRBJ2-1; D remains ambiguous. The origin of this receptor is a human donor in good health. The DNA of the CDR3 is TGCGCCAGCAGCTTGGGGGCTGGGGAGCAGTTCTTC. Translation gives CASSLGAGEQFF.